Shown below are 13 T cell receptor beta chains from a single sample sequenced in a study of T-cell memory formation after mild COVID-19. Using its own MiXCR run on the 5' RACE reads, TCRdb lists one record per CDR3 protein. Here the sample spans about 390,000 distinct CDR3 sequences, under 25% being singletons. What was sequenced was PBMCs or a T cell subset sorted from them (not recorded which). The receptor source for this set is an adult woman who had mild COVID-19 (a few samples of this study predate the infection). Cell type and time point are not known.

This sequence joins TRBV7-2 and TRBJ1-2; the D is unclear. The germline V gene has CDR1 SGHTA and CDR2 FQGNSA. There are 13 residues in the CDR3. The V and J ends lost 3 bases and 3 bases respectively, with 8 bases between them. The CDR3 sequence is CASSFQRDYGYTF. CDR3 DNA sequence: TGTGCCAGCAGCTTCCAGAGGGACTATGGCTACACCTTC.

The chain joins TRBV4-3 to TRBJ1-2, with D possibly being TRBD1 (5 bases). This CDR3 has 15 amino acids. Germline loops: CDR1 LGHNA, CDR2 YSLEER. V gave up 1 base and J gave up 0 bases, with 9 bases separating them. The CDR3 DNA reads as TGCGCCAGCAGCCAAGCTAGGGGATCTAACTATGGCTACACCTTC. As protein: CASSQARGSNYGYTF.

The V and J genes are TRBV19 and TRBJ2-7; no firm D call. Germline V gives CDR1 LNHDA, CDR2 SQIVND (reference sequence). CDR3 length equals 13 residues. V was clipped by 3 bases and J by 5 bases, with 11 bases between them. In nucleotides, the CDR3 is TGTGCCAGTAGTATTGTACCCCTGGACGAGCAGTACTTC. Its translation: CASSIVPLDEQYF.

This chain uses TRBV20-1 with TRBJ1-2; D ambiguous. Trimming took off 2 bases at V and 6 bases at J, with 7 bases between the two ends. The CDR3 totals 11 residues. The germline V gene encodes CDR1 DFQATT and CDR2 SNEGSKA (reference sequence). CDR3: CSARKGNGYTF. CDR3 coding DNA: TGCAGTGCTAGAAAGGGAAATGGCTACACCTTC.

J is TRBJ2-2 and V is TRBV7-9; 7 bases agree with TRBD1. The CDR3 spans 14 residues. Germline V gene lookup returns CDR1 SEHNR and CDR2 FQNEAQ (reference sequence). V was clipped by 11 bases and J by 5 bases; unmatched bases: 11. The CDR3 DNA follows: TGTGCCTCTCAACCAGACAGGGTGACCGGGGAGCTGTTTTTT. Residues: CASQPDRVTGELFF.

The chain couples TRBV27 to TRBJ2-7; 11 bases map to TRBD1. The germline CDR1 and CDR2 sequences are MNHEY and SMNVEV (reference sequence). Unmatched junction bases numbered 6, after V lost 5 bases and J lost 3 bases. The length of the CDR3 is 15 residues. The CDR3 here is CASSRTGGENYEQYF. The CDR3 nucleotides are TGTGCCAGCAGTAGGACAGGGGGCGAAAACTACGAGCAGTACTTC.

This chain uses TRBV11-1 with TRBJ2-1; no firm D call. The germline V and J ends were trimmed by 5 bases and 11 bases, with 13 bases remaining between them. Germline V lookup: CDR1 SGHAT, CDR2 FQDESV (reference sequence). This CDR3 comprises 12 residues. CDR3 sequence: CASSVDSMQQFF. CDR3 DNA: TGTGCCAGCAGCGTCGACTCGATGCAGCAGTTCTTC. Using reference TRBV11-1 and TRBJ2-1 for the parts outside the CDR3, the full variable domain is EAEVAQSPRYKITEKSQAVAFWCDPISGHATLYWYRQILGQGPELLVQFQDESVVDDSQLPKDRFSAERLKGVDSTLKIQPAELGDSAMYLCASSVDSMQQFFGPGTRLTVL.

V gene TRBV6-5 combines with J gene TRBJ2-1, with TRBD2 matching 12 bases. The CDR3 totals 16 residues. Germline V gene lookup returns CDR1 MNHEY and CDR2 SVGAGI. With V trimmed by 2 bases and J by 6 bases, 5 bases remained unmatched. In nucleotides, the CDR3 is TGTGCCAGCAGTTACCCCTCTAGCGGGAGGGCCAATGAGCAGTTCTTC. This encodes CASSYPSSGRANEQFF.

Comment on this clonotype: In this CDR3 the conserved last residue, phenylalanine or tryptophan, is missing, so a read error is likely. The chain employs TRBV11-2 and TRBJ1-1, with D perhaps TRBD1 (5 bases). CDR3 length: 15 amino acids. V was shortened by 0 bases and J by 5 bases, with 13 bases between the two germline ends. The germline CDR1 and CDR2 sequences are SGHAT and FQNNGV. CDR3 in DNA: TGTGCCAGCAGCTTAGAAGGGGCGAGGAGTACTGAAGCTTTCTCT. Protein product: CASSLEGARSTEAFS.

The chain has TRBV6-1 and TRBJ1-6; TRBD1 agrees at 8 bases. With V trimmed by 4 bases and J by 5 bases, 7 bases remained unmatched. CDR3 length: 16 residues. Germline assignment: CDR1 MNHNS and CDR2 SASEGT. CDR3 in amino acids: CASSARTGWNNSPLHF. CDR3 coding DNA: TGTGCCAGCAGTGCAAGGACAGGGTGGAATAATTCACCCCTCCACTTT.

This chain connects TRBV19 to TRBJ2-1; D possibly matches TRBD1 or TRBD2 (5 bases each). V lost 7 bases and J lost 0, with 10 bases in between. The CDR3 is made up of 14 amino acids. Germline V gene sequence: CDR1 LNHDA, CDR2 SQIVND (reference sequence). CDR3 DNA sequence: TGTGCCAGTAAGAGGGGTAGCTCCTACAATGAGCAGTTCTTC. It yields the protein CASKRGSSYNEQFF.

CDR3 sequence: CASSLDPGTTSTEAFF. DNA for the CDR3: TGCGCCAGCAGCTTGGACCCCGGGACTACTAGCACTGAAGCTTTCTTT. The chain links TRBV5-1 to TRBJ1-1, with D maybe TRBD1 (5 bases). Trimming took off 0 bases at V and 4 bases at J, with 16 bases between the two ends. Looked up from germline, CDR1 is SGHRS and CDR2 is YFSETQ. This CDR3 is built from 16 residues.

This clonotype has ten or more counts. The gene calls are TRBV20-1 and TRBJ2-7; 7 bases map to TRBD1. The CDR3 loop spans 12 amino acids. Germline lookup yields CDR1 DFQATT and CDR2 SNEGSKA (reference sequence). The V gene end was trimmed by 6 bases and the J gene end by 3 bases; junction bases not matched to a gene: 5. The CDR3 here is CSASRGIYEQYF. The CDR3 DNA is TGCAGTGCATCCAGGGGGATCTACGAGCAGTACTTC.